The T cell receptor (beta chain) described here comes from a study of cytomegalovirus exposure and HLA in healthy donors. Study context: Earlier, some 180 million T cells were analyzed, and about 100 million unique TCR beta sequences were found among them. Inside one of the first data releases sat about 85 million unique TCRs taken from HLA-typed donors. Findings and caveats of the study: Later genetic work tied a missense DCLRE1C variant to beta-chain V and J trimming. Later analysis revealed greater clonal expansion in HLA-associated TCR beta chains than in equally common others.

The PCR had 60 Vbeta and 13 Jbeta primers. Assay used: immunoSEQ multiplex PCR; TCRdb lists only in-frame clones, some missing. The table for this sample gives approximately 140,000 clones. For this clone: Its target is unknown.

Germline assignment: CDR1 SGHTA and CDR2 FQGNSA. J gave up 8 bases and V 5 bases, and 7 bases lay outside the gene matches. CDR3 length: 14 amino acids. Sequencing used PBMCs. The chain combines TRBV7-2 with TRBJ1-2, with 11 nucleotides matching TRBD1. The clonotype was recovered from a woman aged 45 to 65 in good health and CMV-seronegative. The CDR3 here is CASSPGTGGSGYTF. DNA of the CDR3: TGTGCCAGCAGCCCCGGGACAGGGGGGTCAGGCTACACCTTC.